This T cell receptor beta chain comes out of a study of blood T cells in healthy people across ages. The germline V gene encodes CDR1 DFQATT and CDR2 SNEGSKA (reference sequence). With 8 bases clipped from V and 6 bases from J, the junction kept 7 bases outside the gene matches. The length of the CDR3 is 12 residues. The use of a sample-barcoded 5' primer and a J-beta primer mix characterized a second PCR of about 7 to 12 cycles. Tagging of each cDNA molecule was performed by a template-switch adaptor with 12 random nucleotides. From each sample, at least 3 million paired-end reads containing CDR3 were obtained. Using its own MiXCR run on the 5' RACE reads, TCRdb lists one record per CDR3 protein. The sample yields about 1.6 million distinct CDR3 sequences, about 32% seen once.

Sequencing was performed on blood. The receptor was derived from a woman aged 30 to 39 in good health. This chain joins TRBV20-1 and TRBJ2-7; 10 positions agree with TRBD2. This CDR3 reads CSLSGGGSEQYF. The CDR3 bases are TGCAGTTTAAGCGGGGGGGGATCCGAGCAGTACTTC.